The 16 T cell receptor beta chains below come from one sample, sequenced in a study of control samples from healthy donors and cancer patients. Method: immunoSEQ multiplex PCR; TCRdb's copy keeps in-frame clones and lacks some. This sample has about 190,000 clones, with 85% to 95% found just once. Sequencing input: blood. These receptors came from a man aged 18 to 30 in good health.

The gene calls are TRBV28 and TRBJ2-6; D unclear. CDR1 MDHEN and CDR2 SYDVKM come from the germline V gene. This CDR3 comprises 18 residues. V was cut by 6 bases and J by 4 bases, with 22 bases left in between. The DNA for the CDR3 is TGTGCCAGCAGCCGAAGAAGGTTCGGCGGATCGGGGGCCAACGTCCTGACTTTC. Translated: CASSRRRFGGSGANVLTF.

The chain links TRBV11-3 to TRBJ2-1; 8 nucleotides match TRBD1. The CDR3 loop spans 16 amino acids. V dropped 4 bases and J dropped 5; count of bases not matched to a gene: 10. Germline loops: CDR1 SGHNT, CDR2 YENEEA. The CDR3 here is CASSSNRGEADNEQFF. DNA for the CDR3: TGTGCCAGCAGCTCCAACAGGGGGGAGGCAGACAATGAGCAGTTCTTC. Full variable domain (remainder filled in from reference TRBV11-3 and TRBJ2-1): EAGVVQSPRYKIIEKKQPVAFWCNPISGHNTLYWYLQNLGQGPELLIRYENEEAVDDSQLPKDRFSAERLKGVDSTLKIQPAELGDSAVYLCASSSNRGEADNEQFFGPGTRLTVL.

The chain joins TRBV18 to TRBJ1-2, with D hard to call. V shed 2 bases and J shed 8 bases, with 12 bases lying between them. The CDR3 loop spans 13 amino acids. CDR1 KGHSH and CDR2 LQKENI come from the germline V gene. CDR3 coding DNA: TGTGCCAGCTCACCATTAGAAGGTTCCGGCTACACCTTC. Amino acids: CASSPLEGSGYTF.

V gene TRBV3-1 (or the pseudogene TRBV3-2) combines with J gene TRBJ2-7; 11 bases fit TRBD2. After removal of 5 bases from V and 4 bases from J, the junction contained 16 bases not matched to a gene. Germline assignment: CDR1 LGHDT and CDR2 YNNKEL (reference sequence). CDR3 size: 18 residues. Here the CDR3 DNA reads TGTGCCAGCAGCTCCGTATTTCCAAATAGCGGGGGGGTATACGAGCAGTACTTC. Amino acid sequence: CASSSVFPNSGGVYEQYF.

The rearrangement uses TRBV5-8 and TRBJ2-2; 11 bases agree with TRBD1. This CDR3 has 15 amino acids. Looked up from germline, CDR1 is SGHTS and CDR2 is YDEGEE. V lost 3 bases to trimming and J lost 6 bases; unmatched junction nucleotides: 4. The CDR3 DNA sequence: TGTGCCAGCAGCTCAGGGACAGGGGGAGCCGGGGAGCTGTTTTTT. Amino acid sequence: CASSSGTGGAGELFF.

The gene calls are TRBV12-5 and TRBJ2-7; D might be TRBD2 (6 bases). Between the trimmed V and J ends, which lost 7 bases and 2 bases, there was a span of 12 bases. CDR3 length equals 13 residues. Germline CDR1 LGHNT, CDR2 FRNRAP. The CDR3 loop is CASAPGEAYEQYF. CDR3 coding DNA: TGTGCTAGTGCCCCGGGGGAGGCCTACGAGCAGTACTTC.

The chain joins TRBV4-2 to TRBJ1-3; no clear D gene. The V gene's germline CDR1 is LGHNA and CDR2 YNFKEQ. This CDR3 comprises 15 residues. Trimming cost V 1 base and J 0 bases, with 7 bases left between them. The CDR3 is CASSQGTDSGNTIYF. The CDR3 nucleotides read TGTGCCAGCAGCCAAGGGACCGACTCTGGAAACACCATATATTTT.

This chain connects TRBV10-3 to TRBJ1-5, with TRBD1 as a possible D gene (5 bases). Germline V gives CDR1 ENHRY, CDR2 SYGVKD. V was clipped by 8 bases and J by 2 bases, with 16 bases between them. This CDR3 is 15 amino acids long. The DNA for the CDR3 is TGTGCCATCGAGGAGGGGAAGGGCCGCAATCAGCCCCAGCATTTT. As protein: CAIEEGKGRNQPQHF.

The chain links TRBV6-6 to TRBJ1-1; D not certain. With 2 bases removed from V and 1 base from J, the gap between germline ends came to 2 bases. CDR3 length equals 12 residues. Germline V gene data show CDR1 as MNHNY and CDR2 as SVGAGI (reference sequence). The CDR3 is CASSYQNTEAFF. The CDR3 DNA is TGTGCCAGCAGTTACCAGAACACTGAAGCTTTCTTT.

The chain couples TRBV9 to TRBJ2-2, with D possibly called TRBD1 or TRBD2 (7 bases each). The CDR3 consists of 15 residues. V dropped 4 bases and J dropped 1 base, with 11 bases sitting between them. CDR1 is SGDLS, CDR2 YYNGEE, per germline. The CDR3 region has the DNA TGTGCCAGCAGCAGCGGGACAGTGAACACCGGGGAGCTGTTTTTT. It specifies CASSSGTVNTGELFF.

This sequence joins TRBV27 and TRBJ2-3; 12 positions match TRBD2. CDR3 length: 14 amino acids. CDR1 is MNHEY and CDR2 is SMNVEV in the germline V gene (reference sequence). Trimming at V came to 5 bases and at J to 4 bases, leaving 1 base not matched to a gene. DNA of the CDR3: TGTGCCAGCAGTCTAGCGGGGGGGCCAGATACGCAGTATTTT. Residues: CASSLAGGPDTQYF.

The chain links TRBV12-3 or TRBV12-4 to TRBJ2-7; D is undetermined. This CDR3 has 11 residues. The ends were cut back, 2 bases at V and 2 bases at J, with 1 base in the middle. The CDR3 protein is CASSLTYEQYF. Written as DNA, the CDR3 is TGTGCCAGCAGTTTAACCTACGAGCAGTACTTC.

Remarks on this clone: At one of its ends the junction is not consistent with the germline gene, which may arise from a read error. This chain connects TRBV19 to TRBJ1-3; TRBD1 matches at 10 bases. Germline V lookup: CDR1 LNHDA, CDR2 SQIVND (reference sequence). The CDR3 extends over 17 amino acids. CDR3 nucleotide sequence: TGTGCCAGCAGTAGGGACAGGGGCCTGACGTCTGGAAACACCATATATTTT. Encoded protein: CASSRDRGLTSGNTIYF.

This clone was seen only once. The V and J genes are TRBV7-3 and TRBJ1-6; D remains unclear. Trimming removed 2 bases from V and 5 bases from J, with 7 bases in between. The CDR3 length is 14 residues. In germline, CDR1 is SGHTA, CDR2 FQGTGA. CDR3 protein: CASSLGSNNSPLHF. The CDR3 DNA reads TGTGCCAGCAGCTTAGGCAGCAATAATTCACCCCTCCACTTT.

The chain is built from TRBV5-1 and TRBJ1-6, with TRBD1 as a possible D gene (6 bases). CDR1 is SGHRS and CDR2 is YFSETQ in the germline V gene. Trimming removed 1 base from V and 7 bases from J, with 24 bases in between. The length of the CDR3 is 19 residues. CDR3 sequence (DNA): TGCGCCAGCAGCTTGTATGGCGGAGGGGGGGCTAATGGAAATTCACCCCTCCACTTT. Its translation: CASSLYGGGGANGNSPLHF.

The rearrangement joins TRBV7-2 to TRBJ2-2; weak D call: TRBD1 (5 bases). CDR1 and CDR2 from the germline V gene are SGHTA and FQGNSA. The CDR3 loop spans 14 amino acids. Trimming removed 0 bases at V and 5 bases at J, with 7 bases between. CDR3 amino acids: CASSLAPGTGELFF. Written as DNA, the CDR3 is TGTGCCAGCAGCTTAGCCCCAGGGACCGGGGAGCTGTTTTTT.